The text below deals with one T cell receptor (beta chain). The CDR3 consists of 13 residues. The V and J ends lost 4 bases and 12 bases, in that order; junction bases with no gene match: 14. Germline V gene sequence: CDR1 SQVTM, CDR2 ANQGSEA. This record comes from a study of response to subunit inactivated influenza vaccine. In TCRdb, the RT-PCR reads were re-called with MiXCR into one record per CDR3 protein. The sample lists under 550,000 distinct CDR3 sequences, 6.5% to 8% seen once, with around 13% in the top ten. This sample comprised PBMCs from blood, obtained less than 30 months after vaccination. This receptor was identified in a man aged 45 to 70 who received an inactivated influenza vaccine. The chain combines TRBV29-1 with TRBJ1-1, with TRBD1 matching 7 bases. The DNA of the CDR3 is TGCAGCGTTGTCCTCCTGGAAGGGGGCCCTTCTTTCTTT. Protein product: CSVVLLEGGPSFF. Looking up the rest from reference TRBV29-1 and TRBJ1-1 gives the full variable domain: SAVISQKPSRDICQRGTSLTIQCQVDSQVTMMFWYRQQPGQSLTLIATANQGSEATYESGFVIDKFPISRPNLTFSTLTVSNMSPEDSSIYLCSVVLLEGGPSFFGQGTRLTVV.